The T cell receptor beta chain described here comes from a study of blood T cell dynamics during melanoma immunotherapy. Time point indicated: pre-treatment baseline. Patients had no prior systemic cancer treatment, immunosuppressants or other active cancers. The V and J ends lost 4 bases and 2 bases respectively, with 11 bases between them. The length of the CDR3 is 15 residues. Germline CDR1 is SGHAT and CDR2 is FQNNGV. Sequencing used immunoSEQ multiplex PCR; TCRdb keeps in-frame clones, though not all of them. The repertoire holds about 13,000 clones, with more than 70% as singletons. This chain links TRBV11-2 with TRBJ2-2; D may match TRBD1 or TRBD2 (5 bases each). Sample: blood, taken from a patient treated with checkpoint blockade. This sequence originates from a human donor with melanoma. The CDR3 here is CASSWGRGNTGELFF. DNA of the CDR3: TGTGCCAGCAGCTGGGGACGGGGAAACACCGGGGAGCTGTTTTTT.